The clone carrying this TCR beta chain is medium-sized within its sample. Its antigen is not identified. These data originate in a study of neurological immune-mediated disorders. Study observations and caveats: Across subjects, expanded clones had no CDR3 amino acid sequences in common, pointing to private repertoires in all groups.

Time point noted: longitudinal time-point 3. Unsorted libraries used 2 million PBMCs kept at -80 degrees C. Synthesis of cDNA was carried out by template-switch 5'RACE. The reaction used 10-nucleotide random UMIs. The output of every sequencing run, over 200 million TCR-beta sequences, came from 15-18 subjects. Each CDR3 protein is one row after TCRdb ran MiXCR on the 5' RACE reads. This table has over 90,000 distinct CDR3 sequences, 10% to 14% appearing once. V shed 3 bases and J 6 bases; nucleotides not matched to a gene: 12. This CDR3 region has 15 residues. The germline V gene encodes CDR1 DFQATT and CDR2 SNEGSKA (reference sequence).

Sequencing was carried out using PBMCs. This TCR derives from a female donor with HTLV-1-associated myelopathy (HAM/TSP). The V and J genes are TRBV20-1 and TRBJ2-7, with 9 bases fitting TRBD1. In DNA form, the CDR3 reads TGCAGTGCTAGGAATACCGGGACAGGGATCGGCGAGCAGTACTTC. Its translation: CSARNTGTGIGEQYF.